The entry below gives a single TCR beta chain sequence along with its context. Original processing methods: Reference gene primer amplification in the assay estimated nucleated cell counts. Using immunoSEQ multiplex PCR, the repertoire was profiled, and TCRdb retains in-frame clones only, with some absent. The DNA gave D and trimming, while V, J and clone size come from that table. The sample consists of a few hundred thousand clones, less than 85% of them appearing once. The data are from a study of blood T cell repertoires in COVID-19. About the research overall: The samples span acute and convalescent COVID-19 from the United States, Italy and Spain. T cells, B-cell-depleted T cells, or PBMCs supplied cDNA or gDNA.

The sample comprised peripheral blood. This TCR was recovered from a woman aged 18-29 years with acute or convalescent COVID-19.

The CDR3 nucleotides are TGTGCCAGTAGTATGGACGGAGGTAGATATGAGCAGTTCTTC. Amino acids: CASSMDGGRYEQFF. This chain connects TRBV19 to TRBJ2-1; perhaps TRBD2 as D (5 bases). Per the germline V gene, CDR1 is LNHDA and CDR2 is SQIVND (reference sequence). This CDR3 has 14 residues. Trimming cost V 3 bases and J 8 bases, with 14 bases left between them.